The clone carrying this TCR beta chain was seen many times. Its target is not known. This specimen comes from a study of T cells after posttransplantation cyclophosphamide. Clones were sequenced by immunoSEQ multiplex PCR, and TCRdb holds only the in-frame ones, with some missing. The table lists 30,000 to 40,000 clones, with no singletons. Broader study findings: Later blood repertoires were often dominated by clones from the donor CD8+ memory compartment. TRB overlap between skin or GI tissue T cells and blood was limited.

The specimen was PBMCs. The source of this sequence is a man aged 45-65 years in good health, CMV-negative, and a related stem cell transplant donor.

CDR3 residues: CASSLGTPTYNEQFF. CDR3 DNA sequence: TGCGCCAGCAGCCTCGGGACTCCGACCTACAATGAGCAGTTCTTC. V is TRBV10-2 and J is TRBJ2-1, with D possibly TRBD2 on 6 matching bases. Per germline, CDR1 WSHSY and CDR2 SAAADI. With 6 bases removed from V and 2 bases from J, the gap between germline ends came to 14 bases. There are 15 residues in the CDR3.